A single TCR beta chain is shown here with its context. Its binding antigen is unknown. Base qualities were left out, and no much larger clone turns up one base away. The trial excluded patients who had a history of autoimmune disease or were on systemic immunosuppression. Peripheral blood for TCR sequencing was collected from all dose cohorts at baseline, on cycle 4 day 1, and on cycle 7 day 1. Samples were obtained from an open-label, multicenter, first-in-human phase I dose-escalation trial of ivuxolimab. Adults with locally advanced or metastatic melanoma, renal cell carcinoma, hepatocellular carcinoma or head and neck squamous cell carcinoma were enrolled in the trial. Before TCR sequencing, CD4+ and CD8+ T cells were separately sorted from peripheral blood. The CDR3, from cysteine to phenylalanine, totals 14 residues. The DNA shown is the 42-base CDR3, in frame from base 1. As encoded in the germline V gene, CDR1 is MRHNA while CDR2 is SNTAGT. Trimming removed 2 bases from V and 8 bases from J, leaving 13 bases between the germline ends.

The entry originates in a study of OX40 agonist ivuxolimab in advanced cancers. About the investigation overall: Ivuxolimab, which targeted the costimulatory receptor OX40 (CD134), was an agonistic, fully human IgG2 monoclonal antibody. The paper reports the monotherapy dose-escalation portion (N of about 47 patients) of the phase I ivuxolimab trial. Partial responses occurred in three dose-escalation patients, of whom one had hepatocellular carcinoma and two had cutaneous melanoma. Among the 50 to 55 dose-escalation patients, around 20 had hepatocellular carcinoma, some 15 melanoma, 9 renal cell carcinoma and 9 head and neck cancer. Prior anti-PD-1, anti-PD-L1 or anti-CTLA-4 therapy was permitted, and checkpoint inhibitors had been received by less than 45% of dose-escalation patients. Intravenous ivuxolimab was administered to patients every 2 weeks at six dose levels: 0.01, 0.1, 0.3, 1.5, 3 and 10 mg/kg. The dose-escalation cohort was roughly 80% male with a mean age of about 54 years, ranging from roughly 23 to 85. Peripheral TCRbeta sequencing was intended to test whether TCR sequence diversity was altered and clonal T-cell expansion was caused by ivuxolimab.

To sequence the TCRbeta CDR3 region, genomic DNA was isolated from the sorted cells. The immunoSEQ Assay was used for sequencing of TCRbeta CDR3 regions. TCRdb holds this immuneACCESS table with in-frame rearrangements only. Some clones are missing; in checked studies, unresolved V genes explain under half, and the rest has no known cause. The sample records 34,000 or so clones, 80% to 90% of which are singletons. The ten top clones hold 15% to 20% of the sample. Paper-wide results and their limitations: Antigen specificity was not determined for the clonally expanded peripheral T cells. Clonal expansion of both CD4+ and CD8+ blood T cells was observed from baseline to week 6 at doses 0.1 to 3.0 mg/kg. After ivuxolimab, expanded clones were on average more numerous among CD8+ T cells than among CD4+ T cells. In the 0.1-3.0 mg/kg groups, partial responders were among the patients with the lowest normalized peripheral clonal expansion, particularly in CD8+ T cells. Low levels of normalized T-cell clonal expansion were also seen in some patients who did not respond.

Here the sequenced sample was CD4+ or CD8+ T cells sorted from blood, taken in a trial of the OX40 agonist ivuxolimab. The V and J genes are TRBV6-4 and TRBJ2-1; D gene: possibly TRBD2, on 5 matching bases. The TCR sequence derives from an adult with an advanced solid tumor such as melanoma, head and neck, liver or kidney cancer. The DNA is TGTGCCAGCAGTGACCGCTCGGGGTTTGATGAGCAGTTCTTC. It translates to CASSDRSGFDEQFF.